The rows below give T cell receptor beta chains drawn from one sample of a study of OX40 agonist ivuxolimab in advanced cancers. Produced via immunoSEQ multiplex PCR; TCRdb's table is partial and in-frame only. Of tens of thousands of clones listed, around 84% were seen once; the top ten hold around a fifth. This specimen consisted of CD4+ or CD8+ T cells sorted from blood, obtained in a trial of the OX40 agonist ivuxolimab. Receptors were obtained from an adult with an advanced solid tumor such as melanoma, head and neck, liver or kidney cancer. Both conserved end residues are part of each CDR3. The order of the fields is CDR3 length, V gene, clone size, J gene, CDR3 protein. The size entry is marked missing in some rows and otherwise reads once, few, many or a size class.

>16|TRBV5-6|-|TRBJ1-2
CASSLMSGGANYGYTF
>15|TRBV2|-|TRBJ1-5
CASNYLGMDNQPQHF
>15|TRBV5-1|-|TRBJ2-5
CASSLDRRRSETQYF
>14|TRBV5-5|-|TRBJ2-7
CARSLRHHSYEQYF
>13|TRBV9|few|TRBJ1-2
CASSSGTADGYTF
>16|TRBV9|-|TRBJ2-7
CASSVGSSGRVYEQYF
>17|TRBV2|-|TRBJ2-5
CASSEANLGLAYETQYF
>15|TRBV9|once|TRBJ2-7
CASSVAGLGEYEQYF
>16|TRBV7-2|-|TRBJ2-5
CASSYDSGSWRETQYF
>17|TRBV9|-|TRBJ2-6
CASSVEQPSSGANVLTF
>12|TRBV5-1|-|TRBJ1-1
CASSPGQSEAFF
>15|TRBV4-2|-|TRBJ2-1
CASSQEAGGPNEQFF
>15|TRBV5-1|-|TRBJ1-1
CASSLAGGAGTEAFF
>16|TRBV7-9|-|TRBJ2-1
CASSQLLAGMGNEQFF
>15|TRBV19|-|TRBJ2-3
CASSFLQGPTDTQYF
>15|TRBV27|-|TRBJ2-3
CASRRTSGRADTQYF
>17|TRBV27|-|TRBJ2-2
CASFYSGTALNTGELFF
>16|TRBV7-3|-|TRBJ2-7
CASSLTGSGGIYEQYF
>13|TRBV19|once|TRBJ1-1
CASTTVARTEAFF
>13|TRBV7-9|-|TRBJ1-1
CASKEGVNTEAFF
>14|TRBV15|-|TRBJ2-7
CATAGGRSSYEQYF
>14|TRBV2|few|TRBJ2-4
CASSLQEFGNIQYF
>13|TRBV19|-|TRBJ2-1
CASSMAGMGEQFF
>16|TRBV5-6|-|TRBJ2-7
CASSSPSGGAPYEQYF
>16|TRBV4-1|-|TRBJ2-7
CASSLGLAGAGGEQYF